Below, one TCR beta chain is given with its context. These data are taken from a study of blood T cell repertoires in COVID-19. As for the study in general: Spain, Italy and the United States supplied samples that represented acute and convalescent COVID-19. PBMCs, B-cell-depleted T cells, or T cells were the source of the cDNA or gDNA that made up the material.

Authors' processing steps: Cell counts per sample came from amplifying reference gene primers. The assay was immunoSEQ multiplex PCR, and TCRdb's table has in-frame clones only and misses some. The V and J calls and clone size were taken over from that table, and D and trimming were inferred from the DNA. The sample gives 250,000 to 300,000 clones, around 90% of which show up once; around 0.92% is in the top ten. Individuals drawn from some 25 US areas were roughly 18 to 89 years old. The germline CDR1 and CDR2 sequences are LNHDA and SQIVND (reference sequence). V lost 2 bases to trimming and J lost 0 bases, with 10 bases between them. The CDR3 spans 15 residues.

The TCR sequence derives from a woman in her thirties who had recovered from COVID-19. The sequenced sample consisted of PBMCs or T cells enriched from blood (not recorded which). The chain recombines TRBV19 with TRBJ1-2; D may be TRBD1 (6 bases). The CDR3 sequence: CASSIQGQANYGYTF. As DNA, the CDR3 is TGTGCCAGTAGTATACAGGGACAAGCTAACTATGGCTACACCTTC.